The 6 T cell receptor beta chains below come from one sample, sequenced in a study of T cells in Graves' hyperthyroidism and ophthalmopathy. Using RNA transcripts as the source, TCR beta CDR3 regions were amplified. TCR CDR3 underwent first-round RT-PCR with the HTBI primer set. TCRdb itself ran the multiplex PCR reads through MiXCR, one entry per CDR3 protein. There are 250,000 to 300,000 distinct CDR3 sequences in the sample; roughly 15% occur only once, and 13% lies in the top ten. The sequencing input was blood. All receptors come from a woman aged 35 to 49 with Graves' hyperthyroidism that later progressed to Graves' ophthalmopathy.

Many counts were recorded for this clonotype. This sequence joins TRBV28 and TRBJ1-1; the D is unclear. This CDR3 has 11 amino acids. V was clipped by 3 bases and J by 7 bases, with 6 bases between them. In germline, CDR1 is MDHEN, CDR2 SYDVKM. CDR3 sequence: CASSFQFEAFF. In nucleotides, the CDR3 is TGTGCCAGCAGTTTTCAGTTTGAAGCTTTCTTT.

The sample holds many counts of this clonotype. CDR3 loop: CASSPGNTIYF. The CDR3 DNA follows: TGCGCCAGCAGTCCGGGAAACACCATATATTTT. The genes are TRBV10-2 and TRBJ1-3; no firm D call. With 5 bases removed from V and 4 bases from J, the gap between germline ends came to 3 bases. Germline V gene sequence: CDR1 WSHSY, CDR2 SAAADI. CDR3 length: 11 residues.

In this sample, this clonotype turned up many times. The J gene is TRBJ2-7, the V gene TRBV6-1; no clear D gene. Germline V CDR1 and CDR2: MNHNS, SASEGT. V dropped 4 bases and J dropped 0 bases, with 10 bases sitting between them. The CDR3 totals 14 residues. CDR3 bases: TGTGCCAGCAGTGGAACCCTCTACTCCTACGAGCAGTACTTC. It encodes CASSGTLYSYEQYF.

This clonotype was found many times. This chain links TRBV30 with TRBJ1-3; D is unresolved. V gave up 4 bases and J gave up 0 bases, with 4 bases separating them. This CDR3 is built from 12 residues. Per the germline V gene, CDR1 is GTSNPN and CDR2 is SVGIG (reference sequence). The CDR3, as DNA: TGTGCCTGGACGGACTCTGGAAACACCATATATTTT. Amino acids: CAWTDSGNTIYF.

This clonotype has at least ten counts. The chain combines TRBV29-1 with TRBJ2-7; 7 bases align to TRBD2. From germline, CDR1 is SQVTM and CDR2 ANQGSEA. The V and J ends lost 6 bases and 6 bases, in that order; junction bases with no gene match: 2. The CDR3 is 10 amino acids. The CDR3 reads CSVGGIEQYF. The CDR3 coding sequence is TGCAGCGTGGGGGGGATCGAGCAGTACTTC.

Comments on this clonotype: This may stem from a read error, because a much larger clone lies one nucleotide away. The chain joins TRBV27 to TRBJ2-7; the match to TRBD2 covers 7 bases. The CDR3 is made up of 15 amino acids. The V and J ends lost 3 bases and 3 bases, in that order; junction bases with no gene match: 8. Germline CDR1 MNHEY, CDR2 SMNVEV (reference sequence). The CDR3 spells CASSFGTTPVYEQYV. CDR3 bases: TGTGCCAGCAGTTTCGGGACTACCCCAGTCTACGAGCAGTACGTC.